This T cell receptor beta chain was recovered during a study of shared clonotypes between healthy human individuals. Points from the study as a whole: Clonotypes that were shared across a handful of donors made up around 5% of naive CD4 clonotypes. In this cohort, only blood was sampled, and tissue repertoires likely differ. Richness estimates generally favored naive over memory subsets. Incomplete sequencing of sorted subsets was indicated by rarefaction despite large depth.

To note about this clone: Its matching antigen is unknown.

Sequencing was performed with immunoSEQ multiplex PCR; in TCRdb, only in-frame clones are kept and a portion is missing. The table lists approximately 2,200,000 clones, about 93% of them singletons. This CDR3 is 13 amino acids long. With 6 bases clipped from V and 3 bases from J, the junction kept 5 bases outside the gene matches. Germline CDR1 reads MNHNS; CDR2 reads SASEGT. CD8 cells regarded as naive lacked CD45RO, were positively chosen for CCR7, and omitted terminally differentiated effector memory CD45RA+ cells. The chain has TRBV6-1 and TRBJ2-7; 7 bases are shared with TRBD1. The TCR was taken from a man aged 18 to 35 in good health. Some clones in this sample may be carry-over from other donors' samples. Source material: naive CD8+ T cells from PBMCs. CDR3 sequence reads: CASSGTAVYEQYF. The CDR3 bases are TGTGCCAGCAGCGGGACAGCAGTCTACGAGCAGTACTTC.